Each of the 14 T cell receptor beta chains below was sequenced from the same sample in a study of T cells in Graves' hyperthyroidism and ophthalmopathy. From RNA transcripts, TCR beta CDR3 regions were amplified. Researchers ran a first-round RT-PCR on the TCR CDR3 using the HTBI primer set. Each CDR3 protein is one row after TCRdb ran MiXCR on the multiplex PCR reads. The data contain 500,000 to 800,000 distinct CDR3 sequences, 45% of them singletons. The specimen sequenced was peripheral blood or thyroid tissue (not recorded which). These receptors all come from an adult man with Graves' disease, either hyperthyroidism or ophthalmopathy (not recorded which).

The rearrangement joins TRBV7-2 to TRBJ2-5; maybe TRBD2 (5 bases). This CDR3 is 15 amino acids long. The V and J ends lost 1 base and 4 bases respectively, with 13 bases between them. Looked up from germline, CDR1 is SGHTA and CDR2 is FQGNSA. CDR3 sequence reads: CASSLGVGSGETQYF. The CDR3 bases are TGTGCCAGCAGCTTAGGGGTGGGGAGTGGAGAGACCCAGTACTTC.

This clonotype was seen repeatedly, ten times or more. The rearrangement links TRBV29-1 to TRBJ2-7, with 7 bases matching TRBD2. Trimming cost V 3 bases and J 4 bases; bases outside gene matches: 12. Germline values: CDR1 SQVTM, CDR2 ANQGSEA. The CDR3 has 15 residues. The DNA for the CDR3 is TGCAGCGTTGACGGGTTACCAGGGAGGGCATACGAGCAGTACTTC. Its protein product is CSVDGLPGRAYEQYF.

About this clonotype: An end of the junction differs from the germline gene, which may be a read error. V is TRBV25-1 and J is TRBJ1-4, with a tentative D call TRBD1 (5 bases). Germline loops: CDR1 MGHDK, CDR2 SYGVNS. The CDR3 contains 14 residues. As DNA, the CDR3 is TGCGCCAGCAGACCGGGACCGATTAATGAAAAACTGTTTTTT. This translates into CASRPGPINEKLFF.

This clonotype was seen many times. The J gene is TRBJ1-6, the V gene TRBV19; D is undetermined. This CDR3 has 13 residues. Trimming left V 6 bases short and J 2 bases short, with 5 bases between. The germline V gene has CDR1 LNHDA and CDR2 SQIVND (reference sequence). The CDR3 sequence is CASRRAYNSPLHF. CDR3 bases: TGTGCCAGTAGGAGGGCCTATAATTCACCCCTCCACTTT. Full variable domain (outside the CDR3, taken from reference TRBV19 and TRBJ1-6): DGGITQSPKYLFRKEGQNVTLSCEQNLNHDAMYWYRQDPGQGLRLIYYSQIVNDFQKGDIAEGYSVSREKKESFPLTVTSAQKNPTAFYLCASRRAYNSPLHFGNGTRLTVT.

This clonotype has at least ten counts. V gene TRBV7-9 combines with J gene TRBJ1-2; D is unclear. This CDR3 has 11 residues. Trimming pared 4 bases from V and 11 bases from J, leaving 11 bases between. Germline CDR1 SEHNR, CDR2 FQNEAQ (reference sequence). This CDR3 reads CASSSEAGYTF. CDR3 DNA sequence: TGTGCCAGCAGCTCCGAGGCTGGGTACACCTTC.

V and J are TRBV20-1 and TRBJ1-3; D is unresolved. V lost 7 bases to trimming and J lost 1 base, with 11 bases between them. CDR3 length: 13 residues. Germline CDR1 and CDR2: DFQATT and SNEGSKA (reference sequence). CDR3 loop: CSVGGGSGNTIYF. The DNA of the CDR3 is TGCAGTGTCGGAGGAGGGTCTGGAAACACCATATATTTT.

The V and J genes are TRBV7-2 and TRBJ1-5; 7 nucleotides line up with TRBD1. The CDR3 is 15 amino acids. From germline, CDR1 is SGHTA and CDR2 FQGNSA. Trimming cost V 3 bases and J 0 bases; bases outside gene matches: 2. DNA of the CDR3: TGTGCCAGCAGCTTCAACAGGGGTAGCAATCAGCCCCAGCATTTT. Translating gives CASSFNRGSNQPQHF.

This clonotype is a singleton in its sample. The chain combines TRBV11-2 with TRBJ1-1; D gene uncertain. This CDR3 comprises 15 residues. Germline V gives CDR1 SGHAT, CDR2 FQNNGV. V lost 5 bases, J lost 4 bases, and 17 bases lay in between. The CDR3, as DNA: TGTGCCAGCAGCCAAGGGAGGGTGTTTGGCACTGAAGCTTTCTTT. It translates to CASSQGRVFGTEAFF. The whole variable domain, remainder taken from reference TRBV11-2 and TRBJ1-1, is EAGVAQSPRYKIIEKRQSVAFWCNPISGHATLYWYQQILGQGPKLLIQFQNNGVVDDSQLPKDRFSAERLKGVDSTLKIQPAKLEDSAVYLCASSQGRVFGTEAFFGQGTRLTVV.

The chain carries TRBV19 and TRBJ1-2; no definite D call. Trimming took off 6 bases at V and 5 bases at J, with 10 bases between the two ends. In germline, CDR1 is LNHDA, CDR2 SQIVND (reference sequence). This CDR3 contains 12 residues. This chain's CDR3 is CASRRDRYGYTF. CDR3 bases: TGTGCCAGTAGGCGGGATCGTTATGGCTACACCTTC.

The rearrangement joins TRBV7-9 to TRBJ2-7; 7 nucleotides line up with TRBD1. The length of the CDR3 is 14 residues. Germline CDR1 SEHNR, CDR2 FQNEAQ (reference sequence). J gave up 3 bases and V 2 bases, and 4 bases lay outside the gene matches. CDR3 DNA sequence: TGTGCCAGCAGCTTAAGGGGACAGCACTACGAGCAGTACTTC. Residues: CASSLRGQHYEQYF. The complete variable domain, with remaining parts taken from reference TRBV7-9 and TRBJ2-7, reads DTGVSQNPRHKITKRGQNVTFRCDPISEHNRLYWYRQTLGQGPEFLTYFQNEAQLEKSRLLSDRFSAERPKGSFSTLEIQRTEQGDSAMYLCASSLRGQHYEQYFGPGTRLTVT.

The chain joins TRBV7-8 to TRBJ2-5, with D perhaps TRBD1 (5 bases). Germline V gives CDR1 SGHVS, CDR2 FQNEAQ. V was trimmed by 2 bases and J by 1 base, leaving 14 bases between them. This CDR3 is 16 amino acids long. CDR3 DNA sequence: TGTGCCAGCAGCTTAAGACAGCAAGGGGTCCAAGAGACCCAGTACTTC. Protein: CASSLRQQGVQETQYF.

This clonotype was observed many times. The chain recombines TRBV29-1 with TRBJ2-7, with 10 bases lining up with TRBD2. V shed 6 bases, J shed 3 bases, and the junction held 5 bases outside the gene matches. The CDR3 is 13 amino acids. Germline lookup yields CDR1 SQVTM and CDR2 ANQGSEA. CDR3 region: CSVVGLANYEQYF. The CDR3 nucleotides are TGCAGCGTAGTGGGACTAGCGAACTACGAGCAGTACTTC.

Worth noting for this clonotype: The final CDR3 position lacks the conserved phenylalanine or tryptophan, pointing to a likely read error. The genes are TRBV7-3 and TRBJ2-7, with 8 nucleotides matching TRBD2. Trimming took 6 bases from V and 4 from J; bases not matched to a gene: 8. This CDR3 contains 14 residues. Germline lookup yields CDR1 SGHTA and CDR2 FQGTGA. The CDR3 here is CASSFLTSAYEQYL. The CDR3 region has the DNA TGTGCCAGCAGTTTTTTGACTAGCGCTTACGAGCAGTACCTC.

Notes on this clonotype: A single base separates this from a much larger clone, so it may be a read error. As DNA, the CDR3 is TGTGCCAGCAGTTTGCTGCAGGGTTCGCCTTCACCCCTCCACTTT. Amino acids: CASSLLQGSPSPLHF. This chain joins TRBV25-1 and TRBJ1-6, with a weak D call TRBD1 (5 bases). This CDR3 region has 15 residues. V was pared by 5 bases and J by 9 bases, with 17 bases between. The germline V gene has CDR1 MGHDK and CDR2 SYGVNS. Supplemented by reference TRBV25-1 and TRBJ1-6, the full variable domain reads EADIYQTPRYLVIGTGKKITLECSQTMGHDKMYWYQQDPGMELHLIHYSYGVNSTEKGDLSSESTVSRIRTEHFPLTLESARPSHTSQYLCASSLLQGSPSPLHFGNGTRLTVT.